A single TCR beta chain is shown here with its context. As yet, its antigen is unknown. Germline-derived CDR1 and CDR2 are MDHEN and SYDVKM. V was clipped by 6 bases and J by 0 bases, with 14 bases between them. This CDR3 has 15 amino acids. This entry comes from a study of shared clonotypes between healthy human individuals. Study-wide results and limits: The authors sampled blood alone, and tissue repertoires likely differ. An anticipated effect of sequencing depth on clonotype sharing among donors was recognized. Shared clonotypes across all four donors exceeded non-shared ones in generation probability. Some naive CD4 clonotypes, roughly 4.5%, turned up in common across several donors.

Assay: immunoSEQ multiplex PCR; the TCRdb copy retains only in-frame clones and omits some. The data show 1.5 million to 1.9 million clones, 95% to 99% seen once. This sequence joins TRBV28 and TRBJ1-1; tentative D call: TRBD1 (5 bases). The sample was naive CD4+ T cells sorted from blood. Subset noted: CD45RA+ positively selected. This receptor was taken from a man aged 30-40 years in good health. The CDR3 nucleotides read TGTGCCAGCAGAACTCTGGGGGGTCTGAACACTGAAGCTTTCTTT. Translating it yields CASRTLGGLNTEAFF.